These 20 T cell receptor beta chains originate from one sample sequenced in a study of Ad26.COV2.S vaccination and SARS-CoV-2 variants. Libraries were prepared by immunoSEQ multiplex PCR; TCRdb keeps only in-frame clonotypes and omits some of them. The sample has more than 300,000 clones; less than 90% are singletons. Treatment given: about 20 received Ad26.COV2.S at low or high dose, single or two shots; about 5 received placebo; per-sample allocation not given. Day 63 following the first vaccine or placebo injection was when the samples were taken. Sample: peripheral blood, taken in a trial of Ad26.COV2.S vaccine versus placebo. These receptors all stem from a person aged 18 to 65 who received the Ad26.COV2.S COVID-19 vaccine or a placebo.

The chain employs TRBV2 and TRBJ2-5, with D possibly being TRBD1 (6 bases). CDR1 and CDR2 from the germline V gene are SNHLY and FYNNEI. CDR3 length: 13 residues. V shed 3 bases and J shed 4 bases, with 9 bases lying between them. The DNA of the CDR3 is TGTGCCAGCAGTGAGACAGGAGGAGAGACCCAGTACTTC. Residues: CASSETGGETQYF.

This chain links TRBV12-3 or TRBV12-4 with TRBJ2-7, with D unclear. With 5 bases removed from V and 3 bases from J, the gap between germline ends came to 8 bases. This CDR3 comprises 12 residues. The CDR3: CASSEGGYEQYF. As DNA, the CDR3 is TGTGCCAGCAGTGAAGGCGGCTACGAGCAGTACTTC.

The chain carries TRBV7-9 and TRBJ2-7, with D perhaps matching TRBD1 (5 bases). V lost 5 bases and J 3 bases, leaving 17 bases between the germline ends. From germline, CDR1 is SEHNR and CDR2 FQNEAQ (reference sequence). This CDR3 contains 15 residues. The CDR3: CASSPDLGENYEQYF. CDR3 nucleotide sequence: TGTGCCAGCAGCCCCGACCTAGGGGAAAACTACGAGCAGTACTTC.

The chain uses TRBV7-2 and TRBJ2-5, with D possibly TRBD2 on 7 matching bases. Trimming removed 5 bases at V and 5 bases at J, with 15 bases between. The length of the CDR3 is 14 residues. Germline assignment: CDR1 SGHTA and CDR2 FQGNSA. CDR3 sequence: CASSPRGARETQYF. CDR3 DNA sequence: TGTGCCAGCAGCCCACGGGGGGCGCGGGAGACCCAGTACTTC.

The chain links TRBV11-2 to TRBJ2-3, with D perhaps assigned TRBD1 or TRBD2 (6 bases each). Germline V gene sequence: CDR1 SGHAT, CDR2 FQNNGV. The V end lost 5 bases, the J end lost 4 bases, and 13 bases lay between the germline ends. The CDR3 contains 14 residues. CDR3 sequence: CASSPRGVADTQYF. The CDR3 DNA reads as TGTGCCAGCAGCCCTAGGGGGGTGGCAGATACGCAGTATTTT.

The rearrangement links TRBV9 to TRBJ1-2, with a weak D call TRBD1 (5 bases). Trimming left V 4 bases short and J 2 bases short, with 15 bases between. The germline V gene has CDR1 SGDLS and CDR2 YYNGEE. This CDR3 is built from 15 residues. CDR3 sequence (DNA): TGTGCCAGCAGCCCCCAGGGCCGGGAGAACTATGGCTACACCTTC. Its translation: CASSPQGRENYGYTF.

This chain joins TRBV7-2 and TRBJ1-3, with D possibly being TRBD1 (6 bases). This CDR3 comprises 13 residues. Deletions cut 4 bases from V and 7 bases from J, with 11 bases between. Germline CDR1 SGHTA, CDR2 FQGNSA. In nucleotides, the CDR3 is TGTGCCAGCAGCTCCTCGGACAGCAACACCATATATTTT. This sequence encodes CASSSSDSNTIYF.

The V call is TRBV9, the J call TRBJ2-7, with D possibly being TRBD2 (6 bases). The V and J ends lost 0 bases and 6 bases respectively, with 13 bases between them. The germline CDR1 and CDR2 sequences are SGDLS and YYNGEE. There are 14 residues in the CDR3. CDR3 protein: CASSVEGTRGEQYF. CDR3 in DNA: TGTGCCAGCAGCGTAGAGGGGACTCGGGGCGAGCAGTACTTC. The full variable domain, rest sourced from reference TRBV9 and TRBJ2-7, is DSGVTQTPKHLITATGQRVTLRCSPRSGDLSVYWYQQSLDQGLQFLIQYYNGEERAKGNILERFSAQQFPDLHSELNLSSLELGDSALYFCASSVEGTRGEQYFGPGTRLTVT.

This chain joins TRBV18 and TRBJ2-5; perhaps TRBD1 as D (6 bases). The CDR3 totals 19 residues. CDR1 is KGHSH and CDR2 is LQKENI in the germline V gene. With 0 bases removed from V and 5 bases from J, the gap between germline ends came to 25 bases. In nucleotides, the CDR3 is TGTGCCAGCTCACCACCGAACCATAAAATACAGGGTTCTACGGAGACCCAGTACTTC. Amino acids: CASSPPNHKIQGSTETQYF.

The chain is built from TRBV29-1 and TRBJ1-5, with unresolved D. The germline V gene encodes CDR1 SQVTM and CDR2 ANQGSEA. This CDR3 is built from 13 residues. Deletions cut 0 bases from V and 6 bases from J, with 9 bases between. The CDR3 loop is CSVEDGKGQPQHF. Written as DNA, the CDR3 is TGCAGCGTTGAAGACGGGAAGGGTCAGCCCCAGCATTTT.

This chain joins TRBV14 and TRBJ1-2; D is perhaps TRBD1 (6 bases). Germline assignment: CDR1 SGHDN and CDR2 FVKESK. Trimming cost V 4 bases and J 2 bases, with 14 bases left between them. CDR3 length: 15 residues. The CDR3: CASSPFTGTNYGYTF. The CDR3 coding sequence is TGTGCCAGCAGCCCGTTTACCGGGACAAACTATGGCTACACCTTC.

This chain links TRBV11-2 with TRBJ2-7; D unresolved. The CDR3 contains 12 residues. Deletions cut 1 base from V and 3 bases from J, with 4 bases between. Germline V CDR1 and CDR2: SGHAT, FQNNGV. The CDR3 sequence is CASSLGYYEQYF. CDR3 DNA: TGTGCCAGCAGCTTAGGGTACTACGAGCAGTACTTC.

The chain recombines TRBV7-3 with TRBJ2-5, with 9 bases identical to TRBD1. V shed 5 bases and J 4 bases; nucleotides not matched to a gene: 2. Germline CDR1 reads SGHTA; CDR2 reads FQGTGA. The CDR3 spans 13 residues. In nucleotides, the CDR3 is TGTGCCAGCAGCCTGGGACAGGGAGAGACCCAGTACTTC. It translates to CASSLGQGETQYF.

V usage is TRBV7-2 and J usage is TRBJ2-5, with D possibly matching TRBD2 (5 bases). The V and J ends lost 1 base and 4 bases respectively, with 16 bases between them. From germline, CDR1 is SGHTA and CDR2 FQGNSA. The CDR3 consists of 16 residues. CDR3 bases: TGTGCCAGCAGCTTAGGATCAAGGACCGCGGGAGAGACCCAGTACTTC. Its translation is CASSLGSRTAGETQYF. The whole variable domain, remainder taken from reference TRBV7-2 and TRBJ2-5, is GAGVSQSPSNKVTEKGKDVELRCDPISGHTALYWYRQSLGQGLEFLIYFQGNSAPDKSGLPSDRFSAERTGGSVSTLTIQRTQQEDSAVYLCASSLGSRTAGETQYFGPGTRLLVL.

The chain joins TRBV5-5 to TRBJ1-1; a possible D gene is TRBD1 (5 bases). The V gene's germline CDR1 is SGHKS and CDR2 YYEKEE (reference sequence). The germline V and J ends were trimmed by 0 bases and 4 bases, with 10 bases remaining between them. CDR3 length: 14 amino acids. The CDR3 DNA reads TGTGCCAGCAGCTTGGAAGGGGCGGCCACTGAAGCTTTCTTT. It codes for CASSLEGAATEAFF.

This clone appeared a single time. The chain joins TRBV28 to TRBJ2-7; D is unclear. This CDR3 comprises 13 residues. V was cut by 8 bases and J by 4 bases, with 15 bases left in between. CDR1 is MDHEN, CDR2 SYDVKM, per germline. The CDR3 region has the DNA TGTGCCAGCGAGGAAATGGGCTCGTACGAGCAGTACTTC. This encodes CASEEMGSYEQYF.

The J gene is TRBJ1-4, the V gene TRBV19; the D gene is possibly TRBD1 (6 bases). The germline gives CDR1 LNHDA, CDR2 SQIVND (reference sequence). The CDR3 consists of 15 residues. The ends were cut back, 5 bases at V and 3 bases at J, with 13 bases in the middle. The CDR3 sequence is CASSSDRPPNEKLFF. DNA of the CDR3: TGTGCCAGTAGTTCAGACAGGCCGCCTAATGAAAAACTGTTTTTT.

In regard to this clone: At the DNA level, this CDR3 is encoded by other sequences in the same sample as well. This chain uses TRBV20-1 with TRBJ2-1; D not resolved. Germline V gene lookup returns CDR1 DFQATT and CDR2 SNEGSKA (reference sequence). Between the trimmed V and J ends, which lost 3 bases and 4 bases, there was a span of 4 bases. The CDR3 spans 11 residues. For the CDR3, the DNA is TGCAGTGCTAGGGCGTACAATGAGCAGTTCTTC. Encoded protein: CSARAYNEQFF.

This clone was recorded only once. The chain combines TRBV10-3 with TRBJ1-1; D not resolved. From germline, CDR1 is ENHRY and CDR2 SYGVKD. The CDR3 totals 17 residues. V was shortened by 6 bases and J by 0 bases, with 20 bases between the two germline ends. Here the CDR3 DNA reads TGTGCCATCAGGGACCCCACCCTCCATAAGATGAACACTGAAGCTTTCTTT. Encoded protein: CAIRDPTLHKMNTEAFF.

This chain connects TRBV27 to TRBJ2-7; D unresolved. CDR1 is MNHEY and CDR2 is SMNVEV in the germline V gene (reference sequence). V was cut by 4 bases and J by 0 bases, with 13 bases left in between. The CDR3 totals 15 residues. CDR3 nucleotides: TGTGCCAGCAGTTCCCATATGCGGAGCTCCTACGAGCAGTACTTC. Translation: CASSSHMRSSYEQYF.